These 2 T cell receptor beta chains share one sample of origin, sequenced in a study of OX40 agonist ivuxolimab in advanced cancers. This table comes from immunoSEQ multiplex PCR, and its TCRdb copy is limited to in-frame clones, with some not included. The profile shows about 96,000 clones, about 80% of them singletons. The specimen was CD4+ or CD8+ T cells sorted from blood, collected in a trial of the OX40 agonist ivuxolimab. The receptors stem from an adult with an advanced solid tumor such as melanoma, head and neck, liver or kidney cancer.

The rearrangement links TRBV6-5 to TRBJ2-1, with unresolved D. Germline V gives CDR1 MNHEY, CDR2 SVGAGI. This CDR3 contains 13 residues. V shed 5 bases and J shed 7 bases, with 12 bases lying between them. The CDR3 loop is CASSTYQHNEQFF. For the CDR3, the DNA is TGTGCCAGCAGTACCTACCAGCATAATGAGCAGTTCTTC.

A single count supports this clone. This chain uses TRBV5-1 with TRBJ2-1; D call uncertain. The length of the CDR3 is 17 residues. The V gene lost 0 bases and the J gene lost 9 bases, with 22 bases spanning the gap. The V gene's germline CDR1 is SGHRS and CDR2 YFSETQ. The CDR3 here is CASSLALDLLKLGEQFF. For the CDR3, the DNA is TGCGCCAGCAGCTTGGCCCTTGACCTCCTAAAACTCGGTGAGCAGTTCTTC.